This note documents a single T cell receptor (beta chain) sequence. Its antigen target is currently unknown. One base away there is no much larger clone; base qualities are not given. All donors were healthy Caucasians. Three pairs of female monozygotic twins, all aged about 18 to 30 years, were included in the twin cohort. The RNA used for TCR libraries was isolated from peripheral blood mononuclear cells. The data are from a study of identical twins (TCRdb year 2016). In terms of the full investigation: To test whether fetal clonotypes persist, the study used deep sequencing on TCR alpha and beta repertoires from monozygotic twins, unrelated adults of various ages, and cord blood. Replicate twin experiments were performed at different times using different library preparation protocols to rule out contamination. Overall results and qualifications from the work: Zero-insertion analyses could be partly confounded by invariant T cells such as MAIT and iNKT, though diverse VJ usage argued against such confounding for most clonotypes. Out-of-frame TCR alpha sharing in monozygotic twins was systematically underestimated by recombination models, whereas sharing between unrelated individuals was in agreement with the recombination models. Because the same donors could not be followed over many years, the conclusions relied on cross-sectional statistical analysis. Out-of-frame TCR alpha sequences shared between twins showed an excess of low generation-probability sequences compared with coincidental sharing between unrelated individuals. The excess sharing between twins in beta out-of-frame sequences was weaker because fewer shared sequences reduced the signal-to-noise ratio. Fewer insertions were carried by abundant cord blood beta clonotypes; a weaker similar trend was observed in young adult naive repertoires, while no such trend was observed in memory repertoires.

CDR1 SGHDT and CDR2 YYEEEE were looked up in the germline V gene. The germline V end is reduced by 4 bases and the J end by 12 bases; junction bases left unmatched: 7. The CDR3 has 15 amino acids, counting the end cysteine and phenylalanine. Solely the CDR3 DNA is kept, with 45 bases framed from the first base. Libraries came from 5' RACE. Reads for this sample came from an Illumina HiSeq 2000. Template switching introduced a universal primer binding site; the final cDNA contained a unique molecular identifier, enabling accurate counting of TCR cDNA molecules. Specific primers in the conserved constant-segment region were used to synthesize first-strand cDNA for TCR alpha and beta chains. To control for contamination, every cDNA library carried two barcodes: a SMART-Mk sample barcode plus Illumina barcodes. TruSeq adapter sequences and Illumina sample barcodes were added in two successive PCR steps. The TCR alpha and beta cDNA libraries were sequenced on the Illumina HiSeq platform using custom primers. From the authors' description of their analysis: MiGEC processed the raw reads to extract unique molecular identifiers, while MiXCR was used to determine the CDR3 positions. For each individual, recombination models were inferred using an EM algorithm with the repgenHMM and IGoR tools. Shared clonotypes were analyzed with the tcR package in R, and sharing was normalized by the product of cloneset sizes. Out-of-frame nonproductive sequences were analyzed to study raw recombination free of thymic and clonal selection effects. In TCRdb, the public reads were trimmed at Q25 with fastp and aligned with MiXCR, with productive beta chains retained. Rows with a matching CDR3 protein are joined into one entry that keeps the most common DNA and genes. The V and J calls were not made by the authors but by TCRdb's processing. The sample has 700,000 or so distinct CDR3 sequences on record, about 20% of them singletons. Roughly 4% of the sample comes from the top ten.

The sample also formed part of further work on T cells expressing NK-cell markers. As that second study puts it: Three sorted T-cell subsets (CD3+CD56+NKG2C+, CD3+CD56+NKG2C- and CD3+CD56-NKG2C+) from about 8 donors had their TCR beta-chain repertoires profiled. Among the eight sequenced donors, only one was HCMV-seronegative, while the other seven were HCMV-seropositive. In several experiments an anti-gammadeltaTCR antibody was added to restrict sorting to alphabetaTCR-expressing T cells. In a handful of donors, the dominant CD3+CD56+NKG2C+ clonotypes were among the top 10 CD8+ clonotypes and accounted for about 1.0-8% of CD8+ T cells. Those dominant clonotypes were again the most abundant among CD3+CD56-NKG2C+ cells in a handful of donors, at about 25-60.1%. It remained unclear whether the expanded NKG2C-expressing T cell clones were specific for HCMV antigens. All eight donors whose samples were sequenced were randomly selected healthy volunteers, three of them men and five women. To determine HCMV serostatus, a commercial ELISA kit was used to detect HCMV-specific IgG in serum. For over 5 donors, bulk peripheral blood T-cell repertoires were also sequenced from unsorted PBMC. Reads were demultiplexed and grouped by UMI with MIGEC, and clonotypes were assembled and quantified with MiTCR. To exclude erroneous sequences, only TCR cDNA sequences supported by at least two reads were retained. The tcR package was used for downstream repertoire analysis, and clonotypes were matched between fractions using CDR3 nucleotide sequence together with V segment. Antigen specificity was annotated against VDJdb with VDJmatch, allowing one amino acid substitution in CDR3.

The chain joins TRBV5-6 to TRBJ2-1; TRBD2 lines up with 16 middle nucleotides. The specimen was PBMCs. The TCR comes from a woman aged 18-29 years in good health. The nucleotides read TGTGCCAGCAGCGGGGGACTAGCGGGAGGGCCCGGGCAGTTCTTC. Translation gives CASSGGLAGGPGQFF.